This TCR beta chain derives from a study of human T cells and chemical hapten exposure. There are 11 residues in the CDR3. Trimming removed 6 bases at V and 3 bases at J, with 5 bases between. The germline gives CDR1 DFQATT, CDR2 SNEGSKA (reference sequence). The library gave individual cDNA molecules unique molecular identifiers. The authors' processing: With a range of about 20,000 to 690,600, the median per sample was roughly 97,000 TCRs. One entry per CDR3 protein, called by TCRdb with MiXCR from the RACE reads. The V and J calls follow TCRdb's processing rather than the paper's. Of 65,000 to 80,000 distinct CDR3 sequences listed, about 9.3% are singletons. Noted time point: patch test 1, 2 weeks after DPC sensitization. As to treatment: therapeutic diphenylcyclopropenone sensitization with weekly scalp DPC. RNA extraction used unfractionated whole blood as the source of total RNA.

Material: whole blood, obtained in connection with sensitization to the hapten diphenylcyclopropenone (DPC). The receptor comes from a woman aged 45-65 years with alopecia areata. Some clones in this sample may be carry-over from other donors' samples. The rearrangement links TRBV20-1 to TRBJ2-2; no definite D call. The CDR3 protein is CSARHTGELFF. The CDR3 region has the DNA TGCAGTGCGCGGCACACCGGGGAGCTGTTTTTT.